This TCR beta chain is from a study of blood T cell repertoires in COVID-19. In the study overall: T cells, B-cell-depleted T cells, or PBMCs provided the cDNA or gDNA that served as material.

A few counts support this clone. This table comes from immunoSEQ multiplex PCR, and its TCRdb copy is limited to in-frame clones, with some not included. The sample yields a few hundred thousand clones, just over 90% seen once. The CDR3 is 13 residues long. Germline V CDR1 and CDR2: SGHRS, YFSETQ. V dropped 1 base and J dropped 10 bases, with 9 bases sitting between them. This receptor was taken from a woman aged 35 to 49 who had been exposed to COVID-19. The sample consisted of PBMCs or T cells enriched from blood (not recorded which). V and J are TRBV5-1 and TRBJ1-6; no definite D call. CDR3 DNA: TGCGCCAGCAGCTTGTCGGAGGGATCACCCCTCCACTTT. This encodes CASSLSEGSPLHF.